This T cell receptor beta chain emerged from a study of PD-L1 blockade in urothelial cancer. The wider study: It was at 3 weeks (second dose) and 6 weeks after treatment start that blood was analyzed.

Sequencing was performed with immunoSEQ multiplex PCR; in TCRdb, only in-frame clones are kept and a portion is missing. In the table there are tens of thousands of clones, nearly 90% of which are singletons. V gave up 2 bases and J gave up 6 bases; unmatched junction bases: 3. Germline values: CDR1 MNHEY, CDR2 SVGAGI. The CDR3 is made up of 13 amino acids. Overall study results and limits: When measured at 3 weeks, tumor-associated blood clones expanded more in durable-benefit patients.

Sample time point: pretreatment peripheral blood. Locally advanced or metastatic urothelial carcinoma affected all patients. Note on this clone: The target antigen is unknown.

This sample comprised PBMCs, obtained around atezolizumab (anti-PD-L1) treatment. The TCR sequence derives from a man aged 60 to 69 with urothelial cancer. This chain joins TRBV6-5 and TRBJ1-2; 7 bases agree with TRBD1. The CDR3 DNA reads TGTGCCAGCAGTTACAGGGGGCCGGATGGCTACACCTTC. This encodes CASSYRGPDGYTF.